This T cell receptor beta chain was documented in a study of cytomegalovirus exposure and HLA in healthy donors. Trimming removed 5 bases from V and 4 bases from J; junction bases left unmatched: 4. This CDR3 comprises 14 residues. Germline V gene sequence: CDR1 MDHEN, CDR2 SYDVKM. Amplification used 60 Vbeta primers and 13 Jbeta primers. Generated by immunoSEQ multiplex PCR, the TCRdb table keeps only in-frame clones and is missing some. The sample shows 150,000 to 200,000 clones, 80% to 90% of them seen only once. This receptor was taken from a woman under 30 in good health and CMV-seronegative. Input material: PBMCs. The V gene is TRBV28, the J gene TRBJ2-2; 7 bases are a match to TRBD1. CDR3 residues: CASSTTGRTGELFF. As DNA, the CDR3 is TGTGCCAGCAGTACGACAGGGCGCACCGGGGAGCTGTTTTTT.